This T cell receptor beta chain derives from a study of blood T cells in healthy people across ages. CDR3 length equals 13 residues. Germline loops: CDR1 DFQATT, CDR2 SNEGSKA (reference sequence). Trimming removed 4 bases at V and 6 bases at J, with 14 bases between. Sample-barcoded 5' priming and a J-beta primer mix drove a second PCR of about 6 to 12 cycles. One entry per CDR3 protein, called by TCRdb with MiXCR from the 5' RACE reads. The table lists 800,000 to 950,000 distinct CDR3 sequences, 25% to 35% of them singletons. The same data also went into a second study, on T cells of mothers and their children. This second study notes: The donor cohort consisted of three healthy Caucasian mothers and their six children.

J is TRBJ2-3 and V is TRBV20-1; a weak D match, TRBD2 (6 bases). The specimen sequenced was blood. This TCR was sampled from a woman between 40 and 55 years old in good health. CDR3 region: CSATKPGVDTQYF. CDR3 in DNA: TGCAGTGCTACCAAGCCGGGGGTGGATACGCAGTATTTT.